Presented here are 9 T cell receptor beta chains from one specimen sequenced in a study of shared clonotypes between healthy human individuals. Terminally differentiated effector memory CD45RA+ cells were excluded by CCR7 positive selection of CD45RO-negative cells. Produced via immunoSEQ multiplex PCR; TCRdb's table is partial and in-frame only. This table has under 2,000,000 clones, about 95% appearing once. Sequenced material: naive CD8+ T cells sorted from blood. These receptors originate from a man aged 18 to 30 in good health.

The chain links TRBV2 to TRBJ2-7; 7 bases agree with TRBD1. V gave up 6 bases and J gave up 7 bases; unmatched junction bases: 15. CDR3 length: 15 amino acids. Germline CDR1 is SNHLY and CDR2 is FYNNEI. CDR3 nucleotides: TGTGCCAGCAGGACAACGGGCGGCCCAGGGGGAGAGCAGTACTTC. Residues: CASRTTGGPGGEQYF.

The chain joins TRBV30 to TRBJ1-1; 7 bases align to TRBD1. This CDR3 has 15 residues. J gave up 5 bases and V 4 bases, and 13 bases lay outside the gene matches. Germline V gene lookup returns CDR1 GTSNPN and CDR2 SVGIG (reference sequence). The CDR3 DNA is TGTGCCTGGACCAACCTGCCCCAGGGGGAGACTGAAGCTTTCTTT. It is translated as CAWTNLPQGETEAFF.

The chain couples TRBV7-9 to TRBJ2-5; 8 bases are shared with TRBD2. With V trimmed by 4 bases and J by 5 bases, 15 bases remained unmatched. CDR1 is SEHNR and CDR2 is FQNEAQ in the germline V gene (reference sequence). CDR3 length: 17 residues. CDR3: CASSSILSGDGGETQYF. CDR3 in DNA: TGTGCCAGCAGCTCAATACTTAGCGGGGACGGAGGGGAGACCCAGTACTTC.

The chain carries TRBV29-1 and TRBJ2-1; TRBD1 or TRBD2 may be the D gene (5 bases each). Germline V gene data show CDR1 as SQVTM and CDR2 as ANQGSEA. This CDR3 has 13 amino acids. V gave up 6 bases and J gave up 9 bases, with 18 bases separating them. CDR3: CSVPGPALGEQFF. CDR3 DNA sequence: TGCAGCGTGCCGGGACCGGCGCTGGGTGAGCAGTTCTTC.

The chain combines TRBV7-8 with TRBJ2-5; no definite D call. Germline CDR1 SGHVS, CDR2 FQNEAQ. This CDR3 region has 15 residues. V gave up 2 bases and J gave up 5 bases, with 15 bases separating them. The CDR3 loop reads CASSLRTNQGETQYF. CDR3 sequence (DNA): TGTGCCAGCAGCTTACGGACGAACCAAGGGGAGACCCAGTACTTC.

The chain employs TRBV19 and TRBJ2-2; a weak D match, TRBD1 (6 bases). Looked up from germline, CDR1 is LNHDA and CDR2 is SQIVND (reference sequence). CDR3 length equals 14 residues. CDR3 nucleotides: TGTGCAACCAACTCATTGGGGGACAACGGGGAGCTGTTTTTT. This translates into CATNSLGDNGELFF.

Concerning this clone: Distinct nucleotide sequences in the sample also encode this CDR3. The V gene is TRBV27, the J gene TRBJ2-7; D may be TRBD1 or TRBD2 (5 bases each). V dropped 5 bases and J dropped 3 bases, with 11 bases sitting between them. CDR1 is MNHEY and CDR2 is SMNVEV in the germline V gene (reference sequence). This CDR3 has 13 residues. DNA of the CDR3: TGTGCCAGCAGTCAAGGGGAGTACTACGAGCAGTACTTC. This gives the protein CASSQGEYYEQYF.

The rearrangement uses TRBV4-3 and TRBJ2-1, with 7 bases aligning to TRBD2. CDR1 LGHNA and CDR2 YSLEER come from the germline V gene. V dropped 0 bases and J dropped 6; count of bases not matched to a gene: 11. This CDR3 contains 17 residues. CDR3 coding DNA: TGCGCCAGCAGCCAAGATACGGAAGCGGGAAGCCGCAATGAGCAGTTCTTC. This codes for CASSQDTEAGSRNEQFF.

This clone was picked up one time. This CDR3 is CASSQGASGTGYEQYF. The CDR3 DNA reads as TGCGCCAGCAGCCAAGGCGCTAGCGGGACGGGCTACGAGCAGTACTTC. The V call is TRBV4-3, the J call TRBJ2-5; TRBD2 agrees at 9 bases. Gene TRBJ2-7 matches the end of the DNA better, so the J call may be wrong. Germline CDR1 reads LGHNA; CDR2 reads YSLEER. The CDR3 is 16 amino acids.